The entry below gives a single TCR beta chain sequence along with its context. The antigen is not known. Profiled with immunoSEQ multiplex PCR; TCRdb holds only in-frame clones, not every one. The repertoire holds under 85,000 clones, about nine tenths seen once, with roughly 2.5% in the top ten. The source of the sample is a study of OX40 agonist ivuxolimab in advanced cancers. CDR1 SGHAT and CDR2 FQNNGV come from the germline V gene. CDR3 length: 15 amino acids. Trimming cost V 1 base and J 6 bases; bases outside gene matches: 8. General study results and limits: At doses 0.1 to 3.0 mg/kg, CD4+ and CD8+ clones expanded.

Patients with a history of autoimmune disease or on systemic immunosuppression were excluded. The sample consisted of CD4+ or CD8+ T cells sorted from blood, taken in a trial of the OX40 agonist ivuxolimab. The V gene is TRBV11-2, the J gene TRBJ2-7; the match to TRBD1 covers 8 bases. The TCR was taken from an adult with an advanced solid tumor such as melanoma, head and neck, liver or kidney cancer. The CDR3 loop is CASSLGRQGSGEQYF. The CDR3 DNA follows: TGTGCCAGCAGCTTAGGGCGACAGGGGTCAGGCGAGCAGTACTTC.